The 6 T cell receptor beta chains reported below all come from one sample, sequenced in a study of identical twins (dated by TCRdb to 2016 to 2017). Library creation used 5' RACE. The sample was run on an Illumina HiSeq 2000. TCRdb's own reprocessing of the public reads used fastp at Q25 and MiXCR and kept productive beta chains. Identical CDR3 protein sequences are pooled into one entry, listed with their most common genes and DNA. The sample records fewer than 250,000 distinct CDR3 sequences, 6% to 8% of which are singletons. Under 6% of the sample comes from the top ten. These data were also filed under a second study, of yellow fever vaccine responses in identical twins.

What was sequenced was CD8+ T cells sorted from blood. These receptor sequences come from a young woman in good health.

This clonotype was seen a few times. The genes are TRBV12-3 or TRBV12-4 and TRBJ2-2, with D uncertain. Trimming cost V 4 bases and J 0 bases, with 18 bases left between them. The CDR3 runs 18 residues. The CDR3, as DNA: TGTGCCAGCAGTTCCCCTCCCGGTTGGGTAGCGAACACCGGGGAGCTGTTTTTT. Translating gives CASSSPPGWVANTGELFF.

A few counts support this clonotype. The CDR3 loop reads CASSTRQLNTGELFF. The DNA of the CDR3 is TGTGCCAGCAGCACCCGACAGCTGAACACCGGGGAGCTGTTTTTT. The V and J genes are TRBV21-1 and TRBJ2-2; TRBD1, the D gene given by the table, was not confirmed from the DNA. TRBV21-1 has pseudogene status. The CDR3 spans 15 residues.

V and J are TRBV5-6 and TRBJ2-7, with D perhaps TRBD2 (5 bases). CDR1 is SGHDT, CDR2 YYEEEE, per germline. CDR3 length: 14 residues. V lost 2 bases to trimming and J lost 1 base, with 10 bases between them. This chain's CDR3 is CASSFKRASYEQYF. The CDR3 DNA follows: TGTGCCAGCAGCTTTAAGAGGGCGTCCTACGAGCAGTACTTC.

This clonotype was found a few times. The V call is TRBV7-9, the J call TRBJ1-4; D gene ambiguous. The CDR3 spans 12 residues. Between the trimmed V and J ends, which lost 5 bases and 6 bases, there was a span of 7 bases. Germline V CDR1 and CDR2: SEHNR, FQNEAQ (reference sequence). The CDR3 protein is CASSPWDEKLFF. The CDR3 nucleotides read TGTGCCAGCAGCCCATGGGATGAAAAACTGTTTTTT.

The table lists this clonotype with a few counts. This sequence joins TRBV24-1 and TRBJ2-1; no firm D call. The CDR3 spans 13 residues. Germline V gene data show CDR1 as KGHDR and CDR2 as SFDVKD. V was trimmed by 1 base and J by 5 bases, leaving 5 bases between them. CDR3 bases: TGTGCCACCAGTGATTTATCGAACAATGAGCAGTTCTTC. Protein sequence: CATSDLSNNEQFF.

This clonotype has a handful of counts. The rearrangement joins TRBV18 to TRBJ2-1, with unresolved D. The CDR3 has 17 residues. V dropped 4 bases and J dropped 6 bases, with 22 bases sitting between them. Germline values: CDR1 KGHSH, CDR2 LQKENI. CDR3 residues: CASSRSSEKHASNEQFF. CDR3 sequence (DNA): TGTGCCAGCTCACGTTCGTCAGAAAAACATGCATCCAATGAGCAGTTCTTC.